This T cell receptor beta chain is drawn from a study of T-cell memory formation after mild COVID-19. UMIs and sample barcodes were carried by the TCR alpha and TCR beta cDNA libraries that 5'RACE produced using constant-segment primers. Each CDR3 protein gets one entry after TCRdb re-called the 5' RACE reads with MiXCR. The sample lists about 130,000 distinct CDR3 sequences, about a sixth occurring once. Whole-study results and caveats: Contracting clones localized mainly to CM and EM when CD4+ and mainly to EMRA when CD8+. CD4/CD8 balance characterized clones contracting day 15 to 85, and CD4+ skew characterized later expanders.

The CDR3 runs to 15 residues. V was cut by 6 bases and J by 0 bases, with 12 bases left in between. Germline CDR1 and CDR2: LNHNV and YYDKDF (reference sequence). With respect to this clonotype: Its antigen is currently unknown.

Sample: PBMCs or a T cell subset sorted from them (not recorded which). This sequence joins TRBV15 and TRBJ2-1; D call uncertain. The receptor comes from a young man who had mild COVID-19 (a few samples of this study predate the infection). Cell type and time point are not known. CDR3 region: CATSRQPNSYNEQFF. The CDR3 bases are TGTGCCACCAGTCGGCAACCCAACTCCTACAATGAGCAGTTCTTC. Looking up the rest from reference TRBV15 and TRBJ2-1 gives the full variable domain: DAMVIQNPRYQVTQFGKPVTLSCSQTLNHNVMYWYQQKSSQAPKLLFHYYDKDFNNEADTPDNFQSRRPNTSFCFLDIRSPGLGDTAMYLCATSRQPNSYNEQFFGPGTRLTVL.